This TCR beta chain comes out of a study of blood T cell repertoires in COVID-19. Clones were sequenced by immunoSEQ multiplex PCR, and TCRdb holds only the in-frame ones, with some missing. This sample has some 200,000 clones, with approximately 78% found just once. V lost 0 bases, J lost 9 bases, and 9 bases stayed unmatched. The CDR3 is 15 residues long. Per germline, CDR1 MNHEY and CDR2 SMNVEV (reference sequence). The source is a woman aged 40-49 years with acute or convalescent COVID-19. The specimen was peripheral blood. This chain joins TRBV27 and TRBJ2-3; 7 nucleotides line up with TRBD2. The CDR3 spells CASSLSGSPAGTQYF. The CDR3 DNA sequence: TGTGCCAGCAGTTTATCGGGTTCTCCAGCGGGAACGCAGTATTTT.